This TCR beta chain was sequenced in a study of cytomegalovirus exposure and HLA in healthy donors. Study details: Both the approximately 130 validation repertoires and the approximately 620 first-cohort repertoires used the same platform, as reported by a later analysis.

This CDR3 has 13 residues. V trimming: 11 bases; J trimming: 2 bases; junction bases outside the gene matches: 4. Germline V gene data show CDR1 as SGHDN and CDR2 as FVKESK. In regard to this clone: No antigen is known for it.

Clones were sequenced by immunoSEQ multiplex PCR, and TCRdb holds only the in-frame ones, with some missing. The repertoire holds approximately 150,000 clones, with approximately 89% as singletons. Points from the study as a whole: According to reports, the classifier identified cytomegalovirus status with high specificity and sensitivity. The study flagged fewer than 200 TCR beta chains as cytomegalovirus-associated.

The rearrangement uses TRBV14 and TRBJ2-5; TRBD2 aligns across 11 bases. The sequencing sample was made of PBMCs. The receptor comes from a man in his late teens or twenties in good health and CMV-seropositive. CDR3 nucleotides: TGTGCCGGTAGACTAGCGGGGCAAGAGACCCAGTACTTC. This encodes CAGRLAGQETQYF.